This TCR beta chain was found in a study of blood T cell repertoires in COVID-19. Study details: T cells, B-cell-depleted T cells, or PBMCs supplied cDNA or gDNA.

Allocation to cohorts depended on clinical history reported by the participants. Recovery among Cohort 3 donors was established by two negative PCRs, clearance, or symptom resolution. Assay: immunoSEQ multiplex PCR; the TCRdb copy retains only in-frame clones and omits some. The data hold under 300,000 clones, with 86% observed a single time. The CDR3 runs 12 residues. CDR1 is GTSNPN, CDR2 SVGIG, per germline (reference sequence). Trimming cost V 5 bases and J 2 bases, with 7 bases left between them. The source material was PBMCs or T cells enriched from blood (not recorded which). This chain links TRBV30 with TRBJ1-5; D is unclear. The sequence was obtained from a young man who had recovered from COVID-19. In nucleotides, the CDR3 is TGTGCCTGGCCCGGTGGCAATCAGCCCCAGCATTTT. It yields the protein CAWPGGNQPQHF.